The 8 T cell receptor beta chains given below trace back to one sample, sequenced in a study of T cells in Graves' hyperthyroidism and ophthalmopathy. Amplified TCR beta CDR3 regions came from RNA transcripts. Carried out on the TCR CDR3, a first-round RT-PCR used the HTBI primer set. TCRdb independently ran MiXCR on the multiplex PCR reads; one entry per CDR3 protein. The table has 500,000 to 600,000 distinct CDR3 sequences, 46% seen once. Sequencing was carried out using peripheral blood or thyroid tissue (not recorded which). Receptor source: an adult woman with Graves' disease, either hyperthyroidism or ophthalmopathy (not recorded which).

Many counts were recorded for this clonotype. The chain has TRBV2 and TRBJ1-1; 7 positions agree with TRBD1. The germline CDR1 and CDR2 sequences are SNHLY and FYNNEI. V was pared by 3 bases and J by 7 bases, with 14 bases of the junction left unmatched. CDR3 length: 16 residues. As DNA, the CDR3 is TGTGCCAGCAGTGAGGCGCTGGCAGGGGGTATGGATGAAGCTTTCTTT. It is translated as CASSEALAGGMDEAFF. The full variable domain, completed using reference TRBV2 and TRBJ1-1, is EPEVTQTPSHQVTQMGQEVILRCVPISNHLYFYWYRQILGQKVEFLVSFYNNEISEKSEIFDDQFSVERPDGSNFTLKIRSTKLEDSAMYFCASSEALAGGMDEAFFGQGTRLTVV.

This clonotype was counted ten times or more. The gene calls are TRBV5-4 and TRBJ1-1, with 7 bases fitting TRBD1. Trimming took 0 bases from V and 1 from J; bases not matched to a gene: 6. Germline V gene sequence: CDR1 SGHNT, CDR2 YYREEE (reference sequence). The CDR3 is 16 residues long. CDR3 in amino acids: CASSLVDRASNTEAFF. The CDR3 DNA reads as TGTGCCAGCAGCTTGGTTGACAGGGCCTCGAACACTGAAGCTTTCTTT.

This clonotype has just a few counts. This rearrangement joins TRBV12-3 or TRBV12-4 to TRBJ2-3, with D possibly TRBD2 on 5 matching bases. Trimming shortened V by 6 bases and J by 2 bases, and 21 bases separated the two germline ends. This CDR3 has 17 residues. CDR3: CASSPALALHNTDTQYF. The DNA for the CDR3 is TGTGCCAGCAGCCCTGCGTTAGCGCTACACAACACAGATACGCAGTATTTT.

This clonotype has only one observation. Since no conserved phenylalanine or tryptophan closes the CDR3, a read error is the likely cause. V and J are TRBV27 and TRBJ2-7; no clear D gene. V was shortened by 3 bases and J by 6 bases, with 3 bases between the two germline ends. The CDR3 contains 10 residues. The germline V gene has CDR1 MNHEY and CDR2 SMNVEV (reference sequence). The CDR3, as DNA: TGTGCCAGCAGTTTTGGCGAGCAGTACCTC. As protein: CASSFGEQYL.

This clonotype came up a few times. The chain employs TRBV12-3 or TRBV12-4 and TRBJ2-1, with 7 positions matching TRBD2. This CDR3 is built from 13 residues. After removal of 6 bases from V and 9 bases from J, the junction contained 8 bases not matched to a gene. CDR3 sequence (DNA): TGTGCCAGCAGAAGGACTAGGGTCCGTGAGCAGTTCTTC. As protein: CASRRTRVREQFF.

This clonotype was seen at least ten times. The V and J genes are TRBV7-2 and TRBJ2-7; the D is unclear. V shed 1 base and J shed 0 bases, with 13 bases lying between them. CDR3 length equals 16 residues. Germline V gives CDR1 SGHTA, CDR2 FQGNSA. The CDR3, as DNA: TGTGCCAGCAGCTTAGTGGGTCGGTTCAGCTCCTACGAGCAGTACTTC. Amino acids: CASSLVGRFSSYEQYF.

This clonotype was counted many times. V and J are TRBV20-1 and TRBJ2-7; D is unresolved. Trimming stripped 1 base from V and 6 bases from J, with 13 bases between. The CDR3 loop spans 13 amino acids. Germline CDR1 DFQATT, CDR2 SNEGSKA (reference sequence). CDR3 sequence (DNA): TGCAGTGCTAGAGTTCGGCTGATGGGCGAGCAGTACTTC. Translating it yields CSARVRLMGEQYF.

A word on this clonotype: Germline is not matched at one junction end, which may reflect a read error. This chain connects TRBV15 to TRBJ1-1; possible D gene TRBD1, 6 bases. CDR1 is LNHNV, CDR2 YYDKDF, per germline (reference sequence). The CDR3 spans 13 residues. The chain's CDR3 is CANSRGGGVTAFF. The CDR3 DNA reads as TGTGCCAACAGCAGAGGAGGGGGGGTTACTGCTTTCTTT.